These T cell receptor beta chains were read from a single sample in a study of cytomegalovirus exposure and HLA in healthy donors. Using immunoSEQ multiplex PCR, the repertoire was profiled, and TCRdb retains in-frame clones only, with some absent. The sample spans roughly 150,000 clones; the ten largest clones claim 1.5% to 2%. Sequencing input: PBMCs. These receptors were obtained from a woman between 45 and 60 years old in good health and CMV-seronegative. Both conserved end residues are part of each CDR3.

V gene: TRBV6-5
J gene: TRBJ1-2
CDR3 protein: CASSYSSGTGVNGYTF

V gene: TRBV6-4
J gene: TRBJ1-1
CDR3 protein: CATSLTPNTEAFF

V gene: TRBV4-1
J gene: TRBJ2-1
CDR3 protein: CASSPRSGGASYNEQFF

V gene: TRBV9
J gene: TRBJ2-7
CDR3 protein: CASSLAGSYEQYF

V gene: TRBV2
J gene: TRBJ1-1
CDR3 protein: CASSPEKLNTEAFF

V gene: TRBV7-9
J gene: TRBJ1-2
CDR3 protein: CASSPQYYGYTF

V gene: TRBV4-1
J gene: TRBJ1-4
CDR3 protein: CASSQSATNEKLFF

V gene: TRBV6-1
J gene: TRBJ2-5
CDR3 protein: CASIRTGAETQYF

V gene: TRBV5-1
J gene: TRBJ2-3
CDR3 protein: CASTLGAITDTQYF

V gene: TRBV20-1
J gene: TRBJ2-1
CDR3 protein: CSARGGYEQFF

V gene: TRBV6-5
J gene: TRBJ2-7
CDR3 protein: CASSYTRTGSGEQYF

V gene: TRBV5-1
J gene: TRBJ2-7
CDR3 protein: CASSQVGGGYEQYF

V gene: TRBV28
J gene: TRBJ1-2
CDR3 protein: CASIGLINYGYTF

V gene: TRBV6-5
J gene: TRBJ1-5
CDR3 protein: CASSYSSGSGNQPQHF

V gene: TRBV30
J gene: TRBJ2-4
CDR3 protein: CAWSGDRGGKNIQYF

V gene: TRBV4-2
J gene: TRBJ2-1
CDR3 protein: CASSLRGHFEQFF

V gene: TRBV7-9
J gene: TRBJ1-5
CDR3 protein: CASSPEGTGFQPQHF

V gene: TRBV6-6
J gene: TRBJ2-7
CDR3 protein: CASAEGGTDYEQYF

V gene: TRBV19
J gene: TRBJ1-5
CDR3 protein: CASNDRGYSNQPQHF

V gene: TRBV7-6
J gene: TRBJ1-2
CDR3 protein: CASSLAQGANYGYTF

V gene: TRBV6-5
J gene: TRBJ1-5
CDR3 protein: CASGGTASNQPQHF

V gene: TRBV6-5
J gene: TRBJ2-1
CDR3 protein: CASSLLAGVDNEQFF

V gene: TRBV4-1
J gene: TRBJ1-4
CDR3 protein: CASSHAGTARPNEKLFF

V gene: TRBV14
J gene: TRBJ1-3
CDR3 protein: CASSQYLGQGSSGNTIYF

V gene: TRBV6-5
J gene: TRBJ2-2
CDR3 protein: CASSGRTSHTGELFF

V gene: TRBV2
J gene: TRBJ2-1
CDR3 protein: CASGGVNEQFF

V gene: TRBV5-8
J gene: TRBJ1-3
CDR3 protein: CASSRAGTSYGNTIYF

V gene: TRBV5-1
J gene: TRBJ2-7
CDR3 protein: CASSATDRVPYEQYF

V gene: TRBV29-1
J gene: TRBJ2-5
CDR3 protein: CSVGDRGRETQYF

V gene: TRBV19
J gene: TRBJ1-4
CDR3 protein: CASSIGFPNEKLFF

V gene: TRBV7-2
J gene: TRBJ1-6
CDR3 protein: CASSQRQVSINSPLHF

V gene: TRBV7-9
J gene: TRBJ1-1
CDR3 protein: CASSPQGGTEAFF

V gene: TRBV5-1
J gene: TRBJ2-5
CDR3 protein: CASSDLSGSQETQYF

V gene: TRBV5-1
J gene: TRBJ2-7
CDR3 protein: CASSSTLAGNYEQYF

V gene: TRBV10-3
J gene: TRBJ1-3
CDR3 protein: CAISESRDRKTGNTIYF

V gene: TRBV6-5
J gene: TRBJ2-7
CDR3 protein: CASRRGGGEQYF

V gene: TRBV4-3
J gene: TRBJ2-1
CDR3 protein: CASSQVTHEQFF

V gene: TRBV28
J gene: TRBJ1-5
CDR3 protein: CASIFGRGYSNQPQHF

V gene: TRBV6-6
J gene: TRBJ2-5
CDR3 protein: CASVSRIPETQYF

V gene: TRBV5-1
J gene: TRBJ2-1
CDR3 protein: CASKVGAGSYNEQFF

V gene: TRBV9
J gene: TRBJ2-2
CDR3 protein: CASSVATGGSGELFF

V gene: TRBV30
J gene: TRBJ2-1
CDR3 protein: CAWSVNVAYNEQFF